This T cell receptor beta chain derives from a study of cytomegalovirus exposure and HLA in healthy donors. The study ran its PCR with 60 Vbeta and 13 Jbeta primers. Repertoires were generated with immunoSEQ multiplex PCR, while TCRdb's copy carries only in-frame clones and drops some. The sample lists fewer than 200,000 clones; approximately 77% were seen once. Trimming removed 2 bases from V and 4 bases from J; junction bases left unmatched: 4. The CDR3 has 14 residues. Germline V gene lookup returns CDR1 GTSNPN and CDR2 SVGIG (reference sequence). This clone was counted only a few times. This receptor was taken from a man younger than 40 in good health and CMV-seropositive. Sequencing was carried out using PBMCs. This chain connects TRBV30 to TRBJ2-7; TRBD1 agrees at 11 bases. The CDR3 nucleotides read TGTGCCTGGAGTCGGGACAGGGGGACATACGAGCAGTACTTC. Translated: CAWSRDRGTYEQYF.